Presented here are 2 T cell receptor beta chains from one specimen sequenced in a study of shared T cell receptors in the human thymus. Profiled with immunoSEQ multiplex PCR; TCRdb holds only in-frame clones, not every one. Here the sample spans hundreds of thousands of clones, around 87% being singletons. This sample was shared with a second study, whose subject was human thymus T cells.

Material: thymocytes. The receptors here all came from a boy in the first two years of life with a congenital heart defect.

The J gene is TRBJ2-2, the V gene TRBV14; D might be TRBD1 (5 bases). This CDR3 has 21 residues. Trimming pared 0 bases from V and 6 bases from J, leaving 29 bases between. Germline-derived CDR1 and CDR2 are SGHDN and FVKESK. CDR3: CASSQESNFSWAGIIAGELFF. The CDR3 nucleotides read TGTGCCAGCAGCCAAGAATCAAATTTCAGTTGGGCAGGGATTATCGCCGGGGAGCTGTTTTTT.

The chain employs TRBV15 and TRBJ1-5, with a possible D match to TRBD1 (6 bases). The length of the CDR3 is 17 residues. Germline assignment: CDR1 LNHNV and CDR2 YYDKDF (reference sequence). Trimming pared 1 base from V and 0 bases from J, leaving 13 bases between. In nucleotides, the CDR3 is TGTGCCACCAGCAGAGGTACAGGGCCTTATAGCAATCAGCCCCAGCATTTT. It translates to CATSRGTGPYSNQPQHF.